This T cell receptor (beta chain) was sequenced in a study of control samples from healthy donors and cancer patients. Sequencing used immunoSEQ multiplex PCR; TCRdb keeps in-frame clones, though not all of them. The sample lists around 130,000 clones, roughly 90% occurring once. Germline loops: CDR1 SGHTA, CDR2 FQGNSA. Trimming took 8 bases from V and 4 from J; bases not matched to a gene: 1. CDR3 length equals 12 residues. V usage is TRBV7-2 and J usage is TRBJ2-1; 8 bases agree with TRBD2. The TCR was taken from a man in his forties or fifties with head and neck cancer. Source material: PBMCs. As DNA, the CDR3 is TGTGCCAGCGGACTAGCATACAATGAGCAGTTCTTC. Translated, it gives CASGLAYNEQFF.